This TCR beta chain was documented in a study of OX40 agonist ivuxolimab in advanced cancers. As for the study more broadly: Ivuxolimab, which targeted the costimulatory receptor OX40 (CD134), was an agonistic, fully human IgG2 monoclonal antibody. Intravenous ivuxolimab was administered to patients every 2 weeks at six dose levels: 0.01, 0.1, 0.3, 1.5, 3 and 10 mg/kg. Among the roughly 52 dose-escalation patients, about 20 had hepatocellular carcinoma, roughly 15 melanoma, 9 renal cell carcinoma and 9 head and neck cancer. In the dose-escalation cohort, around four fifths of patients were male, and the mean age was approximately 60 years with a range of roughly 20 to 80. Prior anti-PD-1, anti-PD-L1 or anti-CTLA-4 therapy was permitted, and 30% to 45% of dose-escalation patients had received checkpoint inhibitors. Partial responses were achieved by three dose-escalation patients, of whom one had hepatocellular carcinoma and two had cutaneous melanoma. The purpose of peripheral TCRbeta sequencing was to test whether ivuxolimab changed TCR sequence diversity and led to clonal T-cell expansion. The paper describes the monotherapy dose-escalation part (N = 52 patients) of the phase I trial of ivuxolimab.

Genomic DNA was isolated from the sorted cells so that the TCRbeta CDR3 region could be sequenced. TCRbeta CDR3 regions were sequenced using the immunoSEQ Assay. This immuneACCESS table, as held by TCRdb, lists in-frame sequences with V and J called but not all clones. Of the missing ones, under half trace to an unresolved V gene in checked studies; the others have no known cause. Across this sample there are roughly 67,000 clones, with roughly 87% seen only once. 0.3% to 0.4% of the sample rests with the top ten. With regard to this clone: The specificity of this receptor is unknown. The sample holds no much larger clone one base away, and base qualities are not on file.

The trial excluded patients who had a history of autoimmune disease or who were on systemic immunosuppression. Peripheral blood for TCR sequencing was collected from all dose cohorts at baseline, on cycle 4 day 1, and on cycle 7 day 1. The samples were drawn from a first-in-human, open-label, multicenter phase I dose-escalation trial of ivuxolimab. Adults with locally advanced or metastatic head and neck squamous cell, hepatocellular, melanoma or renal cell carcinoma were enrolled in the trial. Before TCR sequencing, CD4+ and CD8+ T cells were separately sorted from peripheral blood. Overall study outcomes, separate from this receptor: In the 0.1-3.0 mg/kg groups, partial responders were among the patients with the lowest normalized peripheral clonal expansion, particularly in CD8+ T cells. Low levels of normalized T-cell clonal expansion were also seen in some nonresponding patients. After ivuxolimab, CD8+ T cells had more expanded clones than CD4+ T cells on average. At doses of 0.1 to 3.0 mg/kg, clonal expansion of both CD4+ and CD8+ T cells in blood was seen between baseline and week 6. Antigen specificity was not determined for the clonally expanded peripheral T cells.

Here the sequenced sample was CD4+ or CD8+ T cells sorted from blood, taken in a trial of the OX40 agonist ivuxolimab. The receptor was derived from an adult with an advanced solid tumor such as melanoma, head and neck, liver or kidney cancer.

The DNA sequence reads TGTGCCAGCATCCCCGACCCAAGGAATGGCTACACCTTC. It specifies CASIPDPRNGYTF. This sequence uses TRBV6-1 and TRBJ1-2, with the D segment identity uncertain. The germline V gene sets CDR1 to MNHNS and CDR2 to SASEGT. The CDR3 covers 13 residues, taking in both the cysteine and the phenylalanine. CDR3 DNA only is kept here, 39 bases in frame from base 1. Trimming at the junction amounts to 7 bases on V and 6 bases on J, and the germline ends lie 15 bases apart.